A single sample is the source of the 29 T cell receptor beta chains below, sequenced in a study of T cell changes during pregnancy in multiple sclerosis. This table comes from immunoSEQ multiplex PCR, and its TCRdb copy is limited to in-frame clones, with some not included. The table includes 100,000 or so clones, about 91% detected once. This specimen consisted of peripheral blood, obtained in the second trimester of pregnancy. The receptors derive from a female donor with multiple sclerosis, enrolled in a pregnancy study.

Comments on this clone: This sample also contains other DNA sequences that code for the same CDR3. The CDR3 loop reads CASSSDSGLSLHEQYF. Here the CDR3 DNA reads TGTGCCAGCAGCTCTGACAGTGGACTAAGTCTCCACGAGCAGTACTTC. The chain joins TRBV7-9 to TRBJ2-7, with D possibly matching TRBD2 (6 bases). This CDR3 has 16 residues. In germline, CDR1 is SEHNR, CDR2 FQNEAQ (reference sequence). V lost 4 bases and J lost 5, with 21 bases in between.

The J gene is TRBJ2-5, the V gene TRBV29-1; D is possibly TRBD2 (6 bases). The CDR3 is made up of 12 amino acids. Germline CDR1 SQVTM, CDR2 ANQGSEA. The ends were cut back, 6 bases at V and 9 bases at J, with 17 bases in the middle. CDR3 loop: CSVGSLGEAQYF. The CDR3 DNA follows: TGCAGCGTGGGCTCCCTCGGGGAGGCCCAGTACTTC.

This chain uses TRBV2 with TRBJ2-1, with 8 bases fitting TRBD2. The V gene end was trimmed by 7 bases and the J gene end by 9 bases; junction bases not matched to a gene: 14. The V gene's germline CDR1 is SNHLY and CDR2 FYNNEI. This CDR3 is built from 15 residues. CDR3 sequence: CASTVGAGVSGEQFF. CDR3 DNA sequence: TGTGCCAGCACGGTTGGAGCGGGAGTGTCGGGTGAGCAGTTCTTC.

The chain recombines TRBV6-6 with TRBJ1-1; the D gene is possibly TRBD1 (6 bases). Germline V gene lookup returns CDR1 MNHNY and CDR2 SVGAGI (reference sequence). V lost 2 bases to trimming and J lost 0 bases, with 13 bases between them. The CDR3 has 16 residues. The CDR3 bases are TGTGCCAGCAGTTACCTGGGGGCGCAGATGAACACTGAAGCTTTCTTT. It codes for CASSYLGAQMNTEAFF.

The chain links TRBV7-9 to TRBJ2-1; D possibly corresponds to TRBD1 (6 bases). V dropped 5 bases and J dropped 6 bases, with 14 bases sitting between them. The length of the CDR3 is 14 residues. Germline loops: CDR1 SEHNR, CDR2 FQNEAQ (reference sequence). CDR3 coding DNA: TGTGCCAGCAGCGCACCGCAGGGGAGCAATGAGCAGTTCTTC. This codes for CASSAPQGSNEQFF.

The chain combines TRBV28 with TRBJ2-5; the match to TRBD1 covers 9 bases. V dropped 6 bases and J dropped 5; count of bases not matched to a gene: 7. Looked up from germline, CDR1 is MDHEN and CDR2 is SYDVKM. The CDR3 has 14 amino acids. The CDR3 protein is CASSPTGGRETQYF. The CDR3 DNA reads TGTGCCAGCAGCCCTACAGGGGGCCGGGAGACCCAGTACTTC. Complete variable domain (other parts from reference TRBV28 and TRBJ2-5): DVKVTQSSRYLVKRTGEKVFLECVQDMDHENMFWYRQDPGLGLRLIYFSYDVKMKEKGDIPEGYSVSREKKERFSLILESASTNQTSMYLCASSPTGGRETQYFGPGTRLLVL.

This chain connects TRBV7-9 to TRBJ2-5, with unresolved D. In germline, CDR1 is SEHNR, CDR2 FQNEAQ (reference sequence). The CDR3 spans 12 residues. The V gene lost 7 bases and the J gene lost 4 bases, with 10 bases spanning the gap. CDR3 bases: TGTGCCAGCACCTCCCTGAGAGAGACCCAGTACTTC. Protein product: CASTSLRETQYF.

The gene calls are TRBV6-5 and TRBJ2-3; 13 bases are shared with TRBD2. CDR3 length equals 16 residues. Germline V gene lookup returns CDR1 MNHEY and CDR2 SVGAGI. V trimming: 4 bases; J trimming: 0 bases; junction bases outside the gene matches: 1. As DNA, the CDR3 is TGTGCCAGCAGTTGGGGACTAGCGGGAAGCACAGATACGCAGTATTTT. It encodes CASSWGLAGSTDTQYF.

V usage is TRBV29-1 and J usage is TRBJ2-4; weak D call: TRBD1 (6 bases). The CDR3 spans 11 residues. Germline V gene lookup returns CDR1 SQVTM and CDR2 ANQGSEA. The V and J ends lost 4 bases and 6 bases respectively, with 7 bases between them. The CDR3 bases are TGCAGCGTTGTGGACAGAAACATTCAGTACTTC. Encoded protein: CSVVDRNIQYF. Based on the CDR3 plus reference TRBV29-1 and TRBJ2-4, the full variable domain is SAVISQKPSRDICQRGTSLTIQCQVDSQVTMMFWYRQQPGQSLTLIATANQGSEATYESGFVIDKFPISRPNLTFSTLTVSNMSPEDSSIYLCSVVDRNIQYFGAGTRLSVL.

V usage is TRBV7-8 and J usage is TRBJ2-7; 8 positions match TRBD1. The CDR3 is made up of 17 amino acids. With 5 bases clipped from V and 2 bases from J, the junction kept 14 bases outside the gene matches. From germline, CDR1 is SGHVS and CDR2 FQNEAQ. Written as DNA, the CDR3 is TGTGCCAGCAGCAACCCCGGGACAGGTTACTTCCCCTACGAGCAGTACTTC. Encoded protein: CASSNPGTGYFPYEQYF. Full variable domain (rest looked up from reference TRBV7-8 and TRBJ2-7): GAGVSQSPRYKVAKRGQDVALRCDPISGHVSLFWYQQALGQGPEFLTYFQNEAQLDKSGLPSDRFFAERPEGSVSTLKIQRTQQEDSAVYLCASSNPGTGYFPYEQYFGPGTRLTVT.

V gene TRBV27 combines with J gene TRBJ1-1, with D tentatively TRBD1 (5 bases). CDR3 size: 15 residues. CDR1 is MNHEY, CDR2 SMNVEV, per germline (reference sequence). V gave up 5 bases and J gave up 3 bases, with 16 bases separating them. This CDR3 is CASSPRPGGYTEAFF. CDR3 nucleotide sequence: TGTGCCAGCAGTCCCCGTCCGGGGGGTTACACTGAAGCTTTCTTT.

This chain connects TRBV19 to TRBJ2-7; a weak D match, TRBD1 (6 bases). Looked up from germline, CDR1 is LNHDA and CDR2 is SQIVND (reference sequence). CDR3 length: 14 amino acids. V was trimmed by 4 bases and J by 4 bases, leaving 14 bases between them. Here the CDR3 reads CASSTRQAGYEQYF. The CDR3 coding sequence is TGTGCCAGTAGTACCCGACAGGCCGGGTACGAGCAGTACTTC.

The chain is built from TRBV25-1 and TRBJ2-3; 7 nucleotides line up with TRBD2. CDR3 length equals 14 residues. The ends lost 3 bases at V and 8 bases at J; junction bases unmatched: 8. The germline gives CDR1 MGHDK, CDR2 SYGVNS. Written as DNA, the CDR3 is TGTGCCAGCAGTGAGGAGGGCTGGGAGGGTACGCAGTATTTT. As protein: CASSEEGWEGTQYF.

J is TRBJ2-7 and V is TRBV6-5; possible D gene TRBD1, 5 bases. CDR1 is MNHEY, CDR2 SVGAGI, per germline. V lost 7 bases and J lost 7, with 20 bases in between. The CDR3 is made up of 14 amino acids. CDR3 in DNA: TGTGCCAGCATTGAAACAACAGGTTTTGGAGAGCAGTACTTC. This gives the protein CASIETTGFGEQYF.

The chain joins TRBV28 to TRBJ2-1; TRBD2 matches 9 bases. The CDR3 loop spans 16 amino acids. The J segment lost 5 bases and the V segment lost 6 bases, leaving 11 bases of the junction unmatched. Germline CDR1 reads MDHEN; CDR2 reads SYDVKM. In DNA form, the CDR3 reads TGTGCCAGCAGACGGGCGGGAGGGCCAGGAAACAATGAGCAGTTCTTC. Translated: CASRRAGGPGNNEQFF. Complete variable domain (other parts from reference TRBV28 and TRBJ2-1): DVKVTQSSRYLVKRTGEKVFLECVQDMDHENMFWYRQDPGLGLRLIYFSYDVKMKEKGDIPEGYSVSREKKERFSLILESASTNQTSMYLCASRRAGGPGNNEQFFGPGTRLTVL.

V is TRBV15 and J is TRBJ1-2; D is unclear. The V gene's germline CDR1 is LNHNV and CDR2 YYDKDF (reference sequence). The CDR3 is 14 residues long. V was cut by 3 bases and J by 8 bases, with 16 bases left in between. CDR3 DNA sequence: TGTGCCACCAGCAGGCCTCATGAGGGTCCCGGCTACACCTTC. It yields the protein CATSRPHEGPGYTF.

The chain joins TRBV9 to TRBJ2-3, with TRBD2 identical over 7 bases. The V gene's germline CDR1 is SGDLS and CDR2 YYNGEE. The V segment lost 4 bases and the J segment 7 bases; nucleotides outside the gene matches: 18. The length of the CDR3 is 17 residues. This chain's CDR3 is CASSPSRLAQRTYTQYF. Here the CDR3 DNA reads TGTGCCAGCAGCCCCTCACGACTAGCTCAGCGGACTTATACGCAGTATTTT.

This sequence joins TRBV14 and TRBJ2-4; maybe TRBD2 (6 bases). The CDR3 is made up of 16 amino acids. V lost 1 base to trimming and J lost 0 bases, with 10 bases between them. Germline values: CDR1 SGHDN, CDR2 FVKESK. CDR3 in amino acids: CASSQAGDLAKNIQYF. CDR3 in DNA: TGTGCCAGCAGCCAAGCTGGGGACTTAGCCAAAAACATTCAGTACTTC.

V usage is TRBV5-1 and J usage is TRBJ1-1, with 10 bases identical to TRBD1. Germline CDR1 SGHRS, CDR2 YFSETQ. The CDR3 sequence is 16 residues long. Losses at the gene ends were 0 bases for V and 5 bases for J; bases not matched to a gene: 7. The CDR3, as DNA: TGCGCCAGCAGCTTGGGACAGGGGGCGGTGGGAACTGAAGCTTTCTTT. It codes for CASSLGQGAVGTEAFF.

The chain joins TRBV6-4 to TRBJ2-2; 8 positions agree with TRBD1. CDR1 is MRHNA, CDR2 SNTAGT, per germline. This CDR3 spans 16 amino acids. The J segment lost 4 bases and the V segment lost 0 bases, leaving 4 bases of the junction unmatched. CDR3 sequence (DNA): TGTGCCAGCAGTGACTCGTACAGGGGGGCCACCGGGGAGCTGTTTTTT. This encodes CASSDSYRGATGELFF.

The chain joins TRBV10-3 to TRBJ2-7; possible D gene TRBD2, 5 bases. Trimming pared 6 bases from V and 2 bases from J, leaving 8 bases between. The CDR3 totals 12 residues. In germline, CDR1 is ENHRY, CDR2 SYGVKD. DNA of the CDR3: TGTGCCATCAGAACTAGAACCTACGAGCAGTACTTC. Encoded protein: CAIRTRTYEQYF.

The rearrangement uses TRBV27 and TRBJ2-1; 7 bases fit TRBD2. Germline trimming cut 7 bases from V and 4 bases from J; bases unmatched to any gene: 10. The germline gives CDR1 MNHEY, CDR2 SMNVEV (reference sequence). The CDR3 loop spans 15 amino acids. The CDR3 DNA sequence: TGTGCCAGCACCTCGACTAGCTTAACGTACAATGAGCAGTTCTTC. It translates to CASTSTSLTYNEQFF.

This clone was found a few times. The rearrangement joins TRBV6-4 to TRBJ1-1; D is uncertain. Trimming took 3 bases from V and 3 from J, leaving 8 bases between them. There are 13 residues in the CDR3. Looked up from germline, CDR1 is MRHNA and CDR2 is SNTAGT. The CDR3 protein is CASSELTDTEAFF. DNA for the CDR3: TGTGCCAGCAGTGAACTCACAGACACTGAAGCTTTCTTT.

The gene calls are TRBV28 and TRBJ1-1; possible D gene TRBD1, 5 bases. CDR3 length: 15 amino acids. The V gene's germline CDR1 is MDHEN and CDR2 SYDVKM. V dropped 3 bases and J dropped 1 base, with 12 bases sitting between them. The CDR3 here is CASSFRGGWNTEAFF. The CDR3 DNA sequence: TGTGCCAGCAGTTTCCGCGGGGGATGGAACACTGAAGCTTTCTTT. Full variable domain (rest looked up from reference TRBV28 and TRBJ1-1): DVKVTQSSRYLVKRTGEKVFLECVQDMDHENMFWYRQDPGLGLRLIYFSYDVKMKEKGDIPEGYSVSREKKERFSLILESASTNQTSMYLCASSFRGGWNTEAFFGQGTRLTVV.

The chain uses TRBV18 and TRBJ1-5, with D possibly being TRBD1 (5 bases). The CDR3 is 15 amino acids. Germline values: CDR1 KGHSH, CDR2 LQKENI. The V and J ends lost 3 bases and 2 bases respectively, with 11 bases between them. The chain's CDR3 is CASSPSPGGNQPQHF. CDR3 in DNA: TGTGCCAGCTCACCTTCTCCGGGGGGCAATCAGCCCCAGCATTTT.

The chain carries TRBV18 and TRBJ1-2, with 7 bases aligning to TRBD1. This CDR3 is built from 14 residues. J was trimmed by 2 bases and V by 3 bases; bases with no gene match: 3. CDR1 is KGHSH and CDR2 is LQKENI in the germline V gene. CDR3 sequence reads: CASSPGTENYGYTF. CDR3 DNA: TGTGCCAGCTCACCGGGGACAGAAAACTATGGCTACACCTTC.

The chain combines TRBV28 with TRBJ2-2; D gene ambiguous. Between the trimmed V and J ends, which lost 5 bases and 7 bases, there was a span of 11 bases. Germline V lookup: CDR1 MDHEN, CDR2 SYDVKM. CDR3 size: 13 residues. The CDR3 DNA reads as TGTGCCAGCAGTGTTTTACGTAGCGGGGAGCTGTTTTTT. Its protein product is CASSVLRSGELFF.

The rearrangement joins TRBV23-1 to TRBJ1-4; D call uncertain. TRBV23-1 is an open reading frame whose function is uncertain. Trimming stripped 0 bases from V and 7 bases from J, with 12 bases between. The CDR3 consists of 15 residues. CDR3 protein: CASSQSEGSREKLFF. CDR3 coding DNA: TGCGCCAGCAGTCAATCCGAGGGTTCGCGTGAAAAACTGTTTTTT.

This clone was seen once. J is TRBJ1-3 and V is TRBV18; 8 nucleotides line up with TRBD1. The junction had 5 bases not matched to a gene; V was cut back by 3 bases and J by 1 base. Germline assignment: CDR1 KGHSH and CDR2 LQKENI. This CDR3 has 16 amino acids. Here the CDR3 reads CASSPARTGSGNTIYF. The CDR3 DNA is TGTGCCAGCTCACCTGCTAGGACAGGGTCTGGAAACACCATATATTTT.